The 29 T cell receptor beta chains presented below share a single source sample, sequenced in a study of T-cell memory formation after mild COVID-19. Via MiXCR, TCRdb re-called the 5' RACE reads, giving one row per CDR3 protein. The sample lists about 390,000 distinct CDR3 sequences; roughly 21% were seen once. The specimen sequenced was PBMCs or a T cell subset sorted from them (not recorded which). Source of these receptors: an adult woman who had mild COVID-19 (a few samples of this study predate the infection). Cell type and time point are not known.

The table lists this clonotype with a few counts. V is TRBV6-1 and J is TRBJ2-7, with D unclear. Trimming removed 0 bases at V and 0 bases at J, with 12 bases between. CDR1 is MNHNS, CDR2 SASEGT, per germline. This CDR3 spans 16 amino acids. CDR3 DNA: TGTGCCAGCAGTGAAGCTTACAGCCCGAGCTCCTACGAGCAGTACTTC. It specifies CASSEAYSPSSYEQYF.

This chain joins TRBV19 and TRBJ1-2, with D perhaps matching TRBD1 (5 bases). V was shortened by 7 bases and J by 6 bases, with 24 bases between the two germline ends. The CDR3 contains 16 residues. Germline assignment: CDR1 LNHDA and CDR2 SQIVND (reference sequence). The CDR3 is CASISLPGHQEDGYTF. CDR3 bases: TGTGCCAGTATCAGCCTTCCAGGGCATCAGGAGGATGGCTACACCTTC.

The V call is TRBV20-1, the J call TRBJ2-1; 13 bases match TRBD2. Trimming cost V 1 base and J 4 bases; bases outside gene matches: 1. The CDR3 consists of 15 residues. The germline V gene has CDR1 DFQATT and CDR2 SNEGSKA (reference sequence). Here the CDR3 reads CSARALAGGYNEQFF. As DNA, the CDR3 is TGCAGTGCTAGAGCACTAGCGGGAGGGTACAATGAGCAGTTCTTC.

The chain carries TRBV7-9 and TRBJ2-2; tentatively, D is TRBD1 (5 bases). The germline V gene encodes CDR1 SEHNR and CDR2 FQNEAQ (reference sequence). V was cut by 4 bases and J by 7 bases, with 16 bases left in between. This CDR3 spans 15 amino acids. CDR3 in DNA: TGTGCCAGCAGCTCATCGGCGACAGCCGACGGGGAGCTGTTTTTT. Translated: CASSSSATADGELFF.

This clonotype appeared a few times. The junction departs from the called germline gene at one end, perhaps through a read error. The chain carries TRBV2 and TRBJ2-1, with D tentatively TRBD1 or TRBD2 (5 bases each). The germline V gene encodes CDR1 SNHLY and CDR2 FYNNEI. The CDR3 sequence is 14 residues long. CDR3 region: CASREGTNTNEQFF. The CDR3 nucleotides are TGTGCCAGCAGGGAAGGGACCAACACCAATGAGCAGTTCTTC.

This clonotype was seen a handful of times. Mismatch with germline at one junction end may stem from a read error. CDR3 sequence (DNA): TGTGCCAGCAGGGAAGCGGGGGGGCCTCGGGAGCAGTTCTTC. Its protein is CASREAGGPREQFF. The gene calls are TRBV6-1 and TRBJ2-1; the match to TRBD2 covers 10 bases. CDR3 length: 14 amino acids. Germline values: CDR1 MNHNS, CDR2 SASEGT.

This clonotype was picked up a small number of times. This chain links TRBV29-1 with TRBJ2-3; perhaps D is TRBD1 or TRBD2 (5 bases each). CDR3 length: 13 amino acids. Trimming cost V 5 bases and J 2 bases, with 11 bases left between them. Germline loops: CDR1 SQVTM, CDR2 ANQGSEA. CDR3 loop: CSVRDPLTDTQYF. DNA of the CDR3: TGCAGCGTTCGGGACCCACTCACAGATACGCAGTATTTT.

The V and J genes are TRBV2 and TRBJ1-6; 7 nucleotides match TRBD1. Germline V lookup: CDR1 SNHLY, CDR2 FYNNEI. Trimming removed 5 bases from V and 7 bases from J; junction bases left unmatched: 5. The CDR3 extends over 14 amino acids. The CDR3 DNA reads TGTGCCAGCAGTCCCGGGACAGCGAATTCACCCCTCCACTTT. It translates to CASSPGTANSPLHF.

CDR3 amino acids: CASSGSINTGELFF. The CDR3 DNA sequence: TGCGCCAGCAGCGGATCGATTAACACCGGGGAGCTGTTTTTT. The chain is built from TRBV5-1 and TRBJ2-2; D call uncertain. Germline CDR1 and CDR2: SGHRS and YFSETQ. The CDR3 is made up of 14 amino acids. V was cut by 4 bases and J by 2 bases, with 9 bases left in between.

CDR3 nucleotide sequence: TGTGCCATCAGCCTACAGGGTGTAGGGACTGAAGCTTTCTTT. Protein: CAISLQGVGTEAFF. This chain connects TRBV10-3 to TRBJ1-1, with TRBD1 as a possible D gene (6 bases). The germline gives CDR1 ENHRY, CDR2 SYGVKD. The CDR3 totals 14 residues. The V and J ends lost 6 bases and 5 bases respectively, with 16 bases between them.

The chain recombines TRBV5-1 with TRBJ2-3; D perhaps matches TRBD2 (7 bases). The germline gives CDR1 SGHRS, CDR2 YFSETQ. V lost 3 bases and J lost 2, with 13 bases in between. CDR3 size: 15 residues. CDR3 region: CASSSGGLLTDTQYF. The CDR3 nucleotides read TGCGCCAGCAGCTCCGGGGGGCTCCTCACAGATACGCAGTATTTT.

The CDR3 DNA follows: TGTGCCAGCAGCTTAGCGTCGACTAGCGGGAGGCGGGAGCAGTTCTTC. It specifies CASSLASTSGRREQFF. The rearrangement links TRBV7-2 to TRBJ2-1; 13 nucleotides agree with TRBD2. The CDR3 has 16 residues. Trimming at V came to 0 bases and at J to 10 bases, leaving 6 bases not matched to a gene. CDR1 is SGHTA, CDR2 FQGNSA, per germline.

This clonotype appeared a few times. The rearrangement uses TRBV29-1 and TRBJ1-1, with TRBD1 matching over 7 bases. The germline V gene has CDR1 SQVTM and CDR2 ANQGSEA. J was trimmed by 4 bases and V by 5 bases; bases with no gene match: 7. The CDR3 has 13 amino acids. The CDR3 sequence: CSVFPQGSTEAFF. CDR3 nucleotides: TGCAGCGTTTTCCCACAGGGGAGCACTGAAGCTTTCTTT.

This clonotype was observed a few times. The chain combines TRBV15 with TRBJ2-1; D possibly corresponds to TRBD1 (5 bases). CDR1 and CDR2 (germline): LNHNV, YYDKDF (reference sequence). V lost 5 bases, J lost 6 bases, and 26 bases lay in between. The CDR3 sequence is 18 residues long. CDR3 DNA sequence: TGTGCCACCAGCTTGGAAGGGGATAATTTAGCCCGGGCCAATGAGCAGTTCTTC. Protein sequence: CATSLEGDNLARANEQFF.

The chain employs TRBV6-5 and TRBJ2-4; D unclear. The V and J ends lost 4 bases and 0 bases respectively, with 13 bases between them. CDR3 size: 16 residues. Germline V gene lookup returns CDR1 MNHEY and CDR2 SVGAGI. Here the CDR3 DNA reads TGTGCCAGCAGTTCTGGACCGGCGGAAGCCAAAAACATTCAGTACTTC. It codes for CASSSGPAEAKNIQYF.

This clonotype was found many times. The chain employs TRBV4-2 and TRBJ1-2, with D unresolved. Trimming cost V 0 bases and J 3 bases, with 8 bases left between them. Germline V lookup: CDR1 LGHNA, CDR2 YNFKEQ. The CDR3 runs to 14 residues. The CDR3 coding sequence is TGTGCCAGCAGCCAAGATCCCGGGGACTATGGCTACACCTTC. It translates to CASSQDPGDYGYTF.

CDR3 coding DNA: TGTGCCAGCAGCGTCCACGAGGGGACAGGGGAAACCGGGGAGCTGTTTTTT. Translated: CASSVHEGTGETGELFF. V usage is TRBV9 and J usage is TRBJ2-2; 10 bases line up with TRBD1. Losses at the gene ends were 2 bases for V and 5 bases for J; bases not matched to a gene: 9. This CDR3 comprises 17 residues. Germline CDR1 reads SGDLS; CDR2 reads YYNGEE.

In its sample, this clonotype was seen a few times. The chain joins TRBV29-1 to TRBJ2-7; 9 bases agree with TRBD1. Trimming removed 6 bases from V and 5 bases from J; junction bases left unmatched: 5. Germline CDR1 reads SQVTM; CDR2 reads ANQGSEA. The CDR3 spans 12 residues. The CDR3 protein is CSVTGGRHEQYF. DNA for the CDR3: TGCAGCGTAACAGGGGGCAGGCACGAGCAGTACTTC.

The J gene is TRBJ1-5, the V gene TRBV2; D not resolved. Germline loops: CDR1 SNHLY, CDR2 FYNNEI. Trimming shortened V by 1 base and J by 6 bases, and 13 bases separated the two germline ends. The CDR3 has 15 amino acids. CDR3 nucleotide sequence: TGTGCCAGCAGTGAAGGTGCACCTCCTGGTCAGCCCCAGCATTTT. This sequence encodes CASSEGAPPGQPQHF.

The table lists this clonotype with a few counts. J is TRBJ1-1 and V is TRBV27, with a weak D call TRBD1 (5 bases). Trimming stripped 4 bases from V and 0 bases from J, with 15 bases between. The CDR3 runs 16 residues. Germline CDR1 and CDR2: MNHEY and SMNVEV (reference sequence). CDR3 amino acids: CASSSPRGHLNTEAFF. Here the CDR3 DNA reads TGTGCCAGCAGTTCCCCTCGAGGACACTTGAACACTGAAGCTTTCTTT.

In this sample, this clonotype turned up a few times. The chain uses TRBV7-6 and TRBJ2-3; D gene uncertain. Trimming removed 1 base from V and 3 bases from J, with 14 bases in between. Looked up from germline, CDR1 is SGHVS and CDR2 is FNYEAQ. This CDR3 has 16 amino acids. CDR3 coding DNA: TGTGCCAGCAGCTTAGGTCCCACCATAGGGACAGATACGCAGTATTTT. Amino acid sequence: CASSLGPTIGTDTQYF.

The genes are TRBV5-5 and TRBJ1-2, with 9 nucleotides matching TRBD1. The CDR3 loop spans 15 amino acids. J lost 4 bases, V lost 2 bases, and 6 bases had no gene match. Germline V CDR1 and CDR2: SGHKS, YYEKEE (reference sequence). This CDR3 is CASSLDDRGIYGYTF. Written as DNA, the CDR3 is TGTGCCAGCAGCTTAGACGACAGGGGGATCTATGGCTACACCTTC.

The CDR3: CATSRDRTSGGLVDNEQFF. The CDR3 DNA reads TGTGCCACCAGCAGAGATAGGACTAGCGGGGGCCTGGTCGACAATGAGCAGTTCTTC. The chain has TRBV15 and TRBJ2-1; 13 bases align to TRBD2. The CDR3 consists of 19 residues. Germline V lookup: CDR1 LNHNV, CDR2 YYDKDF (reference sequence). V shed 0 bases, J shed 5 bases, and the junction held 10 bases outside the gene matches.

The chain recombines TRBV5-1 with TRBJ2-3; 7 bases map to TRBD2. Per the germline V gene, CDR1 is SGHRS and CDR2 is YFSETQ. CDR3 length: 13 amino acids. Trimming at V came to 6 bases and at J to 1 base, leaving 2 bases not matched to a gene. The CDR3 DNA is TGCGCCAGCAACAGCGGGGGCACAGATACGCAGTATTTT. It yields the protein CASNSGGTDTQYF.

The V gene is TRBV5-1, the J gene TRBJ2-5; a weak D match, TRBD2 (7 bases). The V end lost 4 bases, the J end lost 5 bases, and 15 bases lay between the germline ends. Per germline, CDR1 SGHRS and CDR2 YFSETQ. The CDR3 is made up of 14 amino acids. The CDR3 protein is CASSGTGREETQYF. The CDR3 bases are TGCGCCAGCAGCGGAACAGGGAGGGAGGAGACCCAGTACTTC.

This clonotype showed up just a few times. The J gene is TRBJ2-1, the V gene TRBV7-2, with D unclear. The germline gives CDR1 SGHTA, CDR2 FQGNSA. This CDR3 is 17 amino acids long. V was trimmed by 1 base and J by 2 bases, leaving 15 bases between them. The CDR3 nucleotides read TGTGCCAGCAGCTTAGTAGCCGCGGTGTTAACCTACAATGAGCAGTTCTTC. Its protein is CASSLVAAVLTYNEQFF.

The chain is built from TRBV11-2 and TRBJ2-7, with a possible D match to TRBD1 (5 bases). This CDR3 is 13 amino acids long. Per the germline V gene, CDR1 is SGHAT and CDR2 is FQNNGV. V lost 8 bases and J 2 bases, leaving 13 bases between the germline ends. For the CDR3, the DNA is TGTGCCAGCGAGAAGGGGTTTGCCTACGAGCAGTACTTC. Its translation is CASEKGFAYEQYF.

The chain has TRBV5-1 and TRBJ1-1, with 7 bases identical to TRBD1. CDR3 length: 18 residues. Per germline, CDR1 SGHRS and CDR2 YFSETQ. J was trimmed by 3 bases and V by 3 bases; bases with no gene match: 17. The CDR3 loop is CASSSGLRDRVLHTEAFF. The CDR3 coding sequence is TGCGCCAGCAGCTCGGGTCTTCGGGACAGAGTTCTACACACTGAAGCTTTCTTT.

This clonotype was seen a handful of times. One junction end does not reproduce the germline sequence, and a read error may be involved. The rearrangement joins TRBV5-6 to TRBJ2-7; TRBD2 might be the D (6 bases). The CDR3 runs 16 residues. Looked up from germline, CDR1 is SGHDT and CDR2 is YYEEEE. CDR3 sequence (DNA): TGTGACAGCAGCATTAAGGGACGATCGGGGGTCGGCGAGCAGTACTTC. Encoded protein: CDSSIKGRSGVGEQYF.